Presented here are 10 T cell receptor beta chains from one specimen sequenced in a study of long-term antiretroviral therapy in people with HIV. At the survey level, the v3.0 immunoSEQ assay was run. Profiling relied on immunoSEQ multiplex PCR, and the TCRdb table lists in-frame clones only, not all of them. Among more than 35,000 clones listed, about 96% were seen once. The sequenced sample was unsorted PBMCs, obtained 3.7 years after starting antiretroviral therapy. Receptors originate from a woman in her forties or fifties with HIV.

The chain links TRBV5-6 to TRBJ1-2, with D hard to call. CDR3 length: 13 residues. V was clipped by 1 base and J by 2 bases, with 6 bases between them. The germline CDR1 and CDR2 sequences are SGHDT and YYEEEE. CDR3 sequence (DNA): TGTGCCAGCAGCTTGCGGGAGAACTATGGCTACACCTTC. Its protein product is CASSLRENYGYTF.

This rearrangement joins TRBV7-9 to TRBJ2-6; 7 positions agree with TRBD1. Germline V gene lookup returns CDR1 SEHNR and CDR2 FQNEAQ (reference sequence). V shed 5 bases and J 2 bases; nucleotides not matched to a gene: 15. The CDR3 runs to 19 residues. CDR3 residues: CASSPLGSTGATGANVLTF. CDR3 nucleotide sequence: TGTGCCAGCAGCCCACTGGGGTCAACAGGGGCCACTGGGGCCAACGTCCTGACTTTC.

The J gene is TRBJ1-5, the V gene TRBV6-1; 7 nucleotides align to TRBD1. Germline CDR1 and CDR2: MNHNS and SASEGT. The CDR3 length is 15 residues. V shed 6 bases and J 1 base; nucleotides not matched to a gene: 6. Written as DNA, the CDR3 is TGTGCCAGCAGGGAGGGGGCGATGAGCAATCAGCCCCAGCATTTT. It specifies CASREGAMSNQPQHF.

This clone was picked up one time. The CDR3: CASRPGHSYEQYF. Here the CDR3 DNA reads TGTGCCAGCCGTCCGGGACACTCCTACGAGCAGTACTTC. The chain has TRBV19 and TRBJ2-7, with TRBD1 as a possible D gene (6 bases). The CDR3 consists of 13 residues. CDR1 is LNHDA and CDR2 is SQIVND in the germline V gene (reference sequence). V lost 9 bases and J lost 0, with 12 bases in between.

The chain links TRBV5-1 to TRBJ1-3; the D is unclear. The CDR3 loop spans 17 amino acids. Trimming stripped 0 bases from V and 4 bases from J, with 17 bases between. Germline CDR1 SGHRS, CDR2 YFSETQ. CDR3: CASSLVPGRASGNTIYF. In DNA form, the CDR3 reads TGCGCCAGCAGCTTGGTCCCAGGTAGGGCGTCGGGAAACACCATATATTTT. Looking up the rest from reference TRBV5-1 and TRBJ1-3 gives the full variable domain: KAGVTQTPRYLIKTRGQQVTLSCSPISGHRSVSWYQQTPGQGLQFLFEYFSETQRNKGNFPGRFSGRQFSNSRSEMNVSTLELGDSALYLCASSLVPGRASGNTIYFGEGSWLTVV.

The gene calls are TRBV6-5 and TRBJ2-7, with D possibly called TRBD1 or TRBD2 (5 bases each). Looked up from germline, CDR1 is MNHEY and CDR2 is SVGAGI. V lost 0 bases to trimming and J lost 2 bases, with 8 bases between them. This CDR3 comprises 14 residues. The CDR3 protein is CASSYSRGPYEQYF. As DNA, the CDR3 is TGTGCCAGCAGTTACTCAAGGGGACCCTACGAGCAGTACTTC.

The chain employs TRBV25-1 and TRBJ2-2; the D is unclear. V was clipped by 0 bases and J by 4 bases, with 6 bases between them. The V gene's germline CDR1 is MGHDK and CDR2 SYGVNS. CDR3 length: 14 amino acids. CDR3: CASSEYSGTGELFF. For the CDR3, the DNA is TGTGCCAGCAGTGAATATAGTGGCACCGGGGAGCTGTTTTTT.

This clone was picked up one time. This chain joins TRBV19 and TRBJ1-2; D not certain. Germline CDR1 reads LNHDA; CDR2 reads SQIVND (reference sequence). The CDR3 extends over 13 amino acids. Trimming pared 5 bases from V and 2 bases from J, leaving 9 bases between. The CDR3 sequence: CASSWRQNYGYTF. The CDR3 bases are TGTGCCAGTAGTTGGCGGCAGAACTATGGCTACACCTTC.

The V and J genes are TRBV6-1 and TRBJ1-2; weak D call: TRBD1 (6 bases). The CDR3 totals 13 residues. Trimming removed 2 bases at V and 4 bases at J, with 8 bases between. CDR1 and CDR2 (germline): MNHNS, SASEGT. The CDR3 sequence is CASSERTAYGYTF. The CDR3 DNA follows: TGTGCCAGCAGTGAAAGGACAGCCTATGGCTACACCTTC.

This clone has just a few counts. This chain joins TRBV7-8 and TRBJ1-2; unclear D gene. This CDR3 contains 13 residues. Per germline, CDR1 SGHVS and CDR2 FQNEAQ. Trimming shortened V by 3 bases and J by 8 bases, and 13 bases separated the two germline ends. CDR3 sequence (DNA): TGTGCCAGCAGCTTGAGGGTTGAAGGGGGCTACACCTTC. As protein: CASSLRVEGGYTF. The variable domain in full, with the rest retrieved from reference TRBV7-8 and TRBJ1-2, is GAGVSQSPRYKVAKRGQDVALRCDPISGHVSLFWYQQALGQGPEFLTYFQNEAQLDKSGLPSDRFFAERPEGSVSTLKIQRTQQEDSAVYLCASSLRVEGGYTFGSGTRLTVV.